These 28 T cell receptor beta chains were sequenced from one sample in a study of Ad26.COV2.S vaccination and SARS-CoV-2 variants. The treatment is: about 20 received Ad26.COV2.S at low or high dose, single or two shots; about 5 received placebo; per-sample allocation not given. Specimen acquisition occurred on day 63 following the initial vaccine or placebo injection. TCRdb keeps only in-frame clones here, not all; method: immunoSEQ multiplex PCR. This sample has more than 400,000 clones; about nine tenths occur once, and the top ten carry under 4.5%. The input for sequencing was peripheral blood, taken in a trial of Ad26.COV2.S vaccine versus placebo. The source of these receptors is a person between 18 and 60 years old who received the Ad26.COV2.S COVID-19 vaccine or a placebo.

This clone came up once. The chain is built from TRBV18 and TRBJ2-2, with D hard to call. The CDR3 covers 15 residues. The V end lost 0 bases, the J end lost 6 bases, and 11 bases lay between the germline ends. CDR1 is KGHSH, CDR2 LQKENI, per germline. CDR3: CASSPPRTTAGELFF. The CDR3 nucleotides are TGTGCCAGCTCACCACCCCGGACGACCGCCGGGGAGCTGTTTTTT.

The gene calls are TRBV10-3 and TRBJ1-6; the match to TRBD1 covers 9 bases. Looked up from germline, CDR1 is ENHRY and CDR2 is SYGVKD. J was trimmed by 9 bases and V by 6 bases; bases with no gene match: 6. The CDR3 totals 14 residues. In DNA, the CDR3 is TGTGCCATCAGGCCGGGACAGGGTGGTTCACCCCTCCACTTT. Translated, it gives CAIRPGQGGSPLHF.

The V and J genes are TRBV29-1 and TRBJ1-2; tentative D call: TRBD1 (5 bases). Germline V gives CDR1 SQVTM, CDR2 ANQGSEA. The V end lost 0 bases, the J end lost 0 bases, and 8 bases lay between the germline ends. This CDR3 region has 14 residues. As DNA, the CDR3 is TGCAGCGTTGAAGATGACAGCGCTAACTATGGCTACACCTTC. It specifies CSVEDDSANYGYTF.

This clone appeared once. Written as DNA, the CDR3 is TGTGCCAGCTCACCGACAGGGGTGGACGGTGAGCAGTTCTTC. This sequence encodes CASSPTGVDGEQFF. The genes are TRBV18 and TRBJ2-1; TRBD1 matches 8 bases. Germline CDR1 KGHSH, CDR2 LQKENI. With 3 bases clipped from V and 9 bases from J, the junction kept 7 bases outside the gene matches. The CDR3 loop spans 14 amino acids. Variable domain in full (rest from reference TRBV18 and TRBJ2-1): NAGVMQNPRHLVRRRGQEARLRCSPMKGHSHVYWYRQLPEEGLKFMVYLQKENIIDESGMPKERFSAEFPKEGPSILRIQQVVRGDSAAYFCASSPTGVDGEQFFGPGTRLTVL.

This CDR3 is CASSLAETSFAGAGDGELFF. Here the CDR3 DNA reads TGTGCCAGCAGCTTAGCGGAGACTAGTTTTGCGGGCGCTGGGGACGGGGAGCTGTTTTTT. This rearrangement joins TRBV7-8 to TRBJ2-2; D is possibly TRBD2 (6 bases). The CDR3 length is 20 residues. Germline V gene lookup returns CDR1 SGHVS and CDR2 FQNEAQ. Trimming took off 0 bases at V and 7 bases at J, with 27 bases between the two ends.

The rearrangement links TRBV2 to TRBJ2-7; possible D gene TRBD2, 5 bases. The V and J ends lost 4 bases and 9 bases respectively, with 19 bases between them. There are 14 residues in the CDR3. Looked up from germline, CDR1 is SNHLY and CDR2 is FYNNEI. The CDR3 is CASSAEVWSKAQYF. Written as DNA, the CDR3 is TGTGCCAGCAGTGCGGAGGTTTGGAGTAAAGCGCAGTACTTC.

The V and J genes are TRBV6-2 or TRBV6-3 and TRBJ1-2; the D is unclear. Germline V gene lookup returns CDR1 MNHEY and CDR2 SVGEGT. The germline V and J ends were trimmed by 5 bases and 6 bases, with 7 bases remaining between them. This CDR3 contains 11 residues. The CDR3 here is CASSRENGYTF. CDR3 DNA: TGTGCCAGCAGTAGAGAAAATGGCTACACCTTC.

The rearrangement joins TRBV19 to TRBJ2-5; maybe TRBD2 (5 bases). Germline V CDR1 and CDR2: LNHDA, SQIVND (reference sequence). The length of the CDR3 is 15 residues. Between the trimmed V and J ends, which lost 3 bases and 2 bases, there was a span of 13 bases. For the CDR3, the DNA is TGTGCCAGTAGTATCGGGGTACAGAGTCAAGAGACCCAGTACTTC. Protein: CASSIGVQSQETQYF. Supplemented by reference TRBV19 and TRBJ2-5, the full variable domain reads DGGITQSPKYLFRKEGQNVTLSCEQNLNHDAMYWYRQDPGQGLRLIYYSQIVNDFQKGDIAEGYSVSREKKESFPLTVTSAQKNPTAFYLCASSIGVQSQETQYFGPGTRLLVL.

The chain links TRBV2 to TRBJ2-5, with D uncertain. The germline CDR1 and CDR2 sequences are SNHLY and FYNNEI. There are 14 residues in the CDR3. Trimming shortened V by 7 bases and J by 1 base, and 13 bases separated the two germline ends. The CDR3 reads CASTEGVFQETQYF. For the CDR3, the DNA is TGTGCCAGCACAGAAGGTGTCTTCCAAGAGACCCAGTACTTC. The whole variable domain, filled in from reference TRBV2 and TRBJ2-5, reads EPEVTQTPSHQVTQMGQEVILRCVPISNHLYFYWYRQILGQKVEFLVSFYNNEISEKSEIFDDQFSVERPDGSNFTLKIRSTKLEDSAMYFCASTEGVFQETQYFGPGTRLLVL.

The chain combines TRBV9 with TRBJ2-3; 9 bases are a match to TRBD2. CDR1 is SGDLS, CDR2 YYNGEE, per germline. This CDR3 has 16 residues. J was trimmed by 0 bases and V by 2 bases; bases with no gene match: 4. The CDR3 here is CASSVRLAASTDTQYF. The CDR3 DNA follows: TGTGCCAGCAGCGTCCGACTAGCGGCTAGCACAGATACGCAGTATTTT.

The rearrangement uses TRBV6-6 and TRBJ2-5; maybe TRBD2 (6 bases). This CDR3 spans 15 amino acids. The V gene's germline CDR1 is MNHNY and CDR2 SVGAGI (reference sequence). V lost 3 bases, J lost 5 bases, and 16 bases lay in between. The CDR3 sequence: CASSYTWREEETQYF. Written as DNA, the CDR3 is TGTGCCAGCAGTTATACGTGGCGGGAAGAGGAGACCCAGTACTTC.

The chain employs TRBV5-4 and TRBJ2-7, with 8 bases identical to TRBD1. The germline CDR1 and CDR2 sequences are SGHNT and YYREEE (reference sequence). J was trimmed by 3 bases and V by 3 bases; bases with no gene match: 5. This CDR3 contains 14 residues. CDR3 residues: CASSYTGTGYEQYF. The CDR3 DNA sequence: TGTGCCAGCAGCTACACCGGGACAGGCTACGAGCAGTACTTC.

The chain employs TRBV5-4 and TRBJ2-7; 7 nucleotides agree with TRBD1. This CDR3 has 16 amino acids. CDR1 and CDR2 (germline): SGHNT, YYREEE (reference sequence). The V segment lost 4 bases and the J segment 5 bases; nucleotides outside the gene matches: 15. CDR3 protein: CASSPDLTGTVDEQYF. CDR3 bases: TGTGCCAGCAGCCCCGACCTTACCGGGACAGTAGACGAGCAGTACTTC.

The chain couples TRBV2 to TRBJ2-7; D is tentatively TRBD1 or TRBD2 (5 bases each). Trimming removed 6 bases from V and 5 bases from J, with 11 bases in between. CDR1 SNHLY and CDR2 FYNNEI come from the germline V gene. The CDR3 sequence is 12 residues long. The CDR3 DNA is TGTGCCAGCAGGGGGACGGTTGACGAGCAGTACTTC. It is translated as CASRGTVDEQYF.

The chain couples TRBV5-4 to TRBJ2-3, with 13 bases fitting TRBD2. Trimming removed 2 bases from V and 4 bases from J; junction bases left unmatched: 4. The CDR3 is 16 amino acids. The germline CDR1 and CDR2 sequences are SGHNT and YYREEE (reference sequence). CDR3 in amino acids: CASSFPGLAGSDTQYF. CDR3 sequence (DNA): TGTGCCAGCAGCTTTCCGGGACTAGCGGGATCAGATACGCAGTATTTT.

This clone was seen a single time. This chain uses TRBV7-9 with TRBJ1-5; possibly TRBD1 for D (6 bases). The CDR3 runs to 15 residues. V was cut by 5 bases and J by 5 bases, with 16 bases left in between. Germline CDR1 reads SEHNR; CDR2 reads FQNEAQ (reference sequence). CDR3 nucleotides: TGTGCCAGCAGCGTTGGGGACACCCTGTATCAGCCCCAGCATTTT. Amino acids: CASSVGDTLYQPQHF.

This clone was counted many times. The genes are TRBV30 and TRBJ2-7, with 7 bases that match TRBD1. Germline trimming cut 3 bases from V and 3 bases from J; bases unmatched to any gene: 17. Germline-derived CDR1 and CDR2 are GTSNPN and SVGIG (reference sequence). The CDR3 is made up of 17 amino acids. The DNA for the CDR3 is TGTGCCTGGAGGGGCCGGGACAGACTCGTGCGGAGCTACGAGCAGTACTTC. This sequence encodes CAWRGRDRLVRSYEQYF.

V and J are TRBV5-6 and TRBJ1-2, with D tentatively TRBD1 (5 bases). CDR3 size: 15 residues. The V end lost 5 bases, the J end lost 8 bases, and 22 bases lay between the germline ends. Germline V gene data show CDR1 as SGHDT and CDR2 as YYEEEE. The CDR3 bases are TGTGCCAGCAGGGGCCGGGACTCCCAAAAAGTCGGCTACACCTTC. Translated: CASRGRDSQKVGYTF.

The chain's CDR3 is CASSQGLAGYEQYF. Here the CDR3 DNA reads TGTGCCAGCAGCCAGGGACTAGCGGGTTACGAGCAGTACTTC. The rearrangement uses TRBV5-4 and TRBJ2-7; 12 bases map to TRBD2. The germline CDR1 and CDR2 sequences are SGHNT and YYREEE (reference sequence). This CDR3 is 14 amino acids long. Trimming cost V 4 bases and J 4 bases; bases outside gene matches: 3.

The chain carries TRBV7-8 and TRBJ2-3, with 9 bases aligning to TRBD2. V lost 4 bases and J lost 1; bases outside the gene matches: 6. CDR1 is SGHVS, CDR2 FQNEAQ, per germline. The CDR3 contains 16 residues. For the CDR3, the DNA is TGTGCCAGCAGCTCCCCGCGACTAGCGGGCACAGATACGCAGTATTTT. Translation: CASSSPRLAGTDTQYF.

The rearrangement uses TRBV7-9 and TRBJ2-2, with D possibly matching TRBD1 (6 bases). Germline CDR1 and CDR2: SEHNR and FQNEAQ (reference sequence). This CDR3 region has 14 residues. The V end was cut by 9 bases, the J end by 4 bases, with 15 bases between. CDR3 coding DNA: TGTGCCAGTAAAATTCAGGGGTTCACCGGGGAGCTGTTTTTT. Its translation is CASKIQGFTGELFF.

The chain employs TRBV7-8 and TRBJ1-4; D not certain. The CDR3 loop spans 13 amino acids. The ends were cut back, 3 bases at V and 8 bases at J, with 10 bases in the middle. Germline lookup yields CDR1 SGHVS and CDR2 FQNEAQ. In nucleotides, the CDR3 is TGTGCCAGCAGCTTGATGAGGAGAGAAAAACTGTTTTTT. It translates to CASSLMRREKLFF. The whole variable domain, filled in from reference TRBV7-8 and TRBJ1-4, reads GAGVSQSPRYKVAKRGQDVALRCDPISGHVSLFWYQQALGQGPEFLTYFQNEAQLDKSGLPSDRFFAERPEGSVSTLKIQRTQQEDSAVYLCASSLMRREKLFFGSGTQLSVL.

V usage is TRBV27 and J usage is TRBJ1-1; no reliable D call. V shed 3 bases and J shed 5 bases, with 10 bases lying between them. The CDR3 is made up of 13 amino acids. The V gene's germline CDR1 is MNHEY and CDR2 SMNVEV (reference sequence). The CDR3 loop reads CASSFHWRTEAFF. The DNA of the CDR3 is TGTGCCAGCAGTTTCCACTGGAGGACTGAAGCTTTCTTT.

The chain is built from TRBV15 and TRBJ1-2; D call uncertain. Germline CDR1 and CDR2: LNHNV and YYDKDF (reference sequence). CDR3 length equals 13 residues. The ends were cut back, 5 bases at V and 1 base at J, with 8 bases in the middle. The CDR3 region is CATSEGVNYGYTF. CDR3 sequence (DNA): TGTGCCACCAGCGAGGGAGTTAACTATGGCTACACCTTC. Together with reference TRBV15 and TRBJ1-2, the CDR3 gives the full variable domain: DAMVIQNPRYQVTQFGKPVTLSCSQTLNHNVMYWYQQKSSQAPKLLFHYYDKDFNNEADTPDNFQSRRPNTSFCFLDIRSPGLGDTAMYLCATSEGVNYGYTFGSGTRLTVV.

The chain links TRBV11-3 to TRBJ2-1, with 8 bases that match TRBD1. V dropped 5 bases and J dropped 4; count of bases not matched to a gene: 7. The CDR3 extends over 15 amino acids. Germline values: CDR1 SGHNT, CDR2 YENEEA. Here the CDR3 DNA reads TGTGCCAGCAGCCCGGGACAGGTCTCTTACAATGAGCAGTTCTTC. This translates into CASSPGQVSYNEQFF.

The J gene is TRBJ2-7, the V gene TRBV29-1; 7 positions agree with TRBD1. The CDR3 contains 14 residues. Germline loops: CDR1 SQVTM, CDR2 ANQGSEA. The trim removed 4 bases at V and 0 bases at J, leaving 6 bases unmatched. CDR3 residues: CSVAGQESSYEQYF. CDR3 DNA: TGCAGCGTTGCTGGACAGGAAAGCTCCTACGAGCAGTACTTC.

V is TRBV11-2 and J is TRBJ2-1, with D perhaps TRBD2 (6 bases). Trimming removed 5 bases from V and 4 bases from J, with 15 bases in between. Looked up from germline, CDR1 is SGHAT and CDR2 is FQNNGV. The CDR3 consists of 15 residues. The CDR3, as DNA: TGTGCCAGCAGCGAACCGGGAGAGGGGTACAATGAGCAGTTCTTC. This encodes CASSEPGEGYNEQFF.

The chain recombines TRBV28 with TRBJ1-1, with TRBD1 as a possible D gene (6 bases). This CDR3 region has 15 residues. Germline lookup yields CDR1 MDHEN and CDR2 SYDVKM. Trimming pared 3 bases from V and 7 bases from J, leaving 18 bases between. CDR3: CASSFGSGVMSEAFF. CDR3 in DNA: TGTGCCAGCAGTTTCGGATCAGGGGTAATGAGTGAAGCTTTCTTT.